This T cell receptor beta chain stems from a study of CD8 T cells in ankylosing spondylitis. General study findings and limits: Matched ankylosing spondylitis synovial fluid reportedly contained a significantly enriched population of disease-linked clones. It appeared that ankylosing spondylitis blood was characterized by a TCR beta motif of under ten highly homologous variants.

This clonotype was observed a handful of times. Its cognate antigen is unknown. Quantitative 5'-RACE with molecular barcodes produced the TCR beta libraries. TCRdb used MiXCR to reprocess the 5' RACE reads, holding one entry per CDR3 protein. Of about 540,000 distinct CDR3 sequences listed, approximately 12% were seen once; the top ten hold over 6.5%. CDR1 is MDHEN, CDR2 SYDVKM, per germline. The CDR3 has 13 amino acids. Trimming left V 6 bases short and J 4 bases short, with 12 bases between. This TCR was recovered from a male donor with ankylosing spondylitis. The rearrangement joins TRBV28 to TRBJ1-2; D unclear. The sample taken for sequencing was blood, either unsorted or a sorted T cell fraction (not recorded which). CDR3 loop: CASSPAAFYGYTF. The CDR3 DNA sequence: TGTGCCAGCAGCCCGGCAGCATTCTATGGCTACACCTTC.